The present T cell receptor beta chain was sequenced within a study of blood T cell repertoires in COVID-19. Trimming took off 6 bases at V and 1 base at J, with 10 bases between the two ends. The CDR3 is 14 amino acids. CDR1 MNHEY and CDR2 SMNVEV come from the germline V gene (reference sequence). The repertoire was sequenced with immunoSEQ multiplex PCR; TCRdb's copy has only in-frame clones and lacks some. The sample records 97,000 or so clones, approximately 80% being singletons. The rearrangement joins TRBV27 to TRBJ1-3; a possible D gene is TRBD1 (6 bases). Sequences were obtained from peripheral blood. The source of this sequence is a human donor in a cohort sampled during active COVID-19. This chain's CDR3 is CASRSQGSGNTIYF. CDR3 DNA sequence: TGTGCCAGCAGGTCACAGGGTTCTGGAAACACCATATATTTT.